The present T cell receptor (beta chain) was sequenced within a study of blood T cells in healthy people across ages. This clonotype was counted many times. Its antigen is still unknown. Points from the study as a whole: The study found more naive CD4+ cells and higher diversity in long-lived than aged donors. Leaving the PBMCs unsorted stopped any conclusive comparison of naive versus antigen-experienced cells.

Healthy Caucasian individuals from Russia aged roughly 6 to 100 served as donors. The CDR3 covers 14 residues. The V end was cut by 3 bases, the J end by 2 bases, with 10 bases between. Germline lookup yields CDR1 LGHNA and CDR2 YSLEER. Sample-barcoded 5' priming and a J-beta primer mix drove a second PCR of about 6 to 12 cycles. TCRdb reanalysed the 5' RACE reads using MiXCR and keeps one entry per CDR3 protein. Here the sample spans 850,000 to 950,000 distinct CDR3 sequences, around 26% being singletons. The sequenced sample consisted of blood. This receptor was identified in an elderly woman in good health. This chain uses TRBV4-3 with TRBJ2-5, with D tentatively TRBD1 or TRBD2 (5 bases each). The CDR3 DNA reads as TGCGCCAGCAGCCAGGGGACGATGCAAGAGACCCAGTACTTC. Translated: CASSQGTMQETQYF.